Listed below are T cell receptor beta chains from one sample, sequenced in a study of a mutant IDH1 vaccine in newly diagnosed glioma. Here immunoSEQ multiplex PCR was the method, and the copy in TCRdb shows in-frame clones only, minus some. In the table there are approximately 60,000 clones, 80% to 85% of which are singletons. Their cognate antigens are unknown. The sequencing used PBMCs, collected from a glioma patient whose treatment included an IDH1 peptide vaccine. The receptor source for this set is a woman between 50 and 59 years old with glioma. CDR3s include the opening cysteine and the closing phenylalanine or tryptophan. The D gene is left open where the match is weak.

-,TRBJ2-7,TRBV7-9,CATLGRAGYEQYF,TGTGCCACCCTGGGAAGGGCTGGATACGAGCAGTACTTC
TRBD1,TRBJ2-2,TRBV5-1,CASSTGDRGTGELFF,TGCGCCAGCAGCACCGGGGACAGGGGGACCGGGGAGCTGTTTTTT
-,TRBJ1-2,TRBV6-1,CASSRTGDYGYTF,TGTGCCAGCAGCAGAACAGGTGACTATGGCTACACCTTC
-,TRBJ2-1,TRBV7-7,CASSLGAETYNEQFF,TGTGCCAGCAGCTTAGGGGCCGAAACCTACAATGAGCAGTTCTTC
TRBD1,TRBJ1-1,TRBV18,CASSPGTGGTEAFF,TGTGCCAGCTCGCCCGGGACAGGGGGCACTGAAGCTTTCTTT
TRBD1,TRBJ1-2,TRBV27,CASSSTGVYGYTF,TGTGCCAGCAGTTCAACAGGGGTCTATGGCTACACCTTC
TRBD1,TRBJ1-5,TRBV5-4,CASSPDRAQPQHF,TGTGCCAGCAGCCCGGACAGGGCACAGCCCCAGCATTTT
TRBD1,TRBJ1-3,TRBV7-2,CASSLDGTAGNTIYF,TGTGCCAGCAGCTTAGACGGGACAGCTGGAAACACCATATATTTT
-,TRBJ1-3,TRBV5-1,CASSAQQGLSGNTIYF,TGCGCCAGCAGCGCCCAACAGGGCCTCTCTGGAAACACCATATATTTT
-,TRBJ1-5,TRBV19,CASSMTEYSNQPQHF,TGTGCCAGTAGTATGACCGAATATAGCAATCAGCCCCAGCATTTT
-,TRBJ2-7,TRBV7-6,CASSLAVSGREQYF,TGTGCCAGCAGCTTAGCCGTCTCTGGACGCGAGCAGTACTTC
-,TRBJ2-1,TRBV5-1,CASSLEGPRGEQFF,TGCGCCAGCAGCTTGGAGGGACCCCGGGGGGAGCAGTTCTTC
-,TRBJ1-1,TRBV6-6,CASSPGHSNTEAFF,TGTGCCAGCAGCCCGGGACATTCGAACACTGAAGCTTTCTTT
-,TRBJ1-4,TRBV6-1,CASHNEKLFF,TGTGCCAGCCACAATGAAAAACTGTTTTTT
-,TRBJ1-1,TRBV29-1,CSVGGRNTEAFF,TGCAGCGTTGGGGGAAGGAACACTGAAGCTTTCTTT
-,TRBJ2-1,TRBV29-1,CSAGGDSYNEQFF,TGCAGCGCCGGGGGCGATTCCTACAATGAGCAGTTCTTC